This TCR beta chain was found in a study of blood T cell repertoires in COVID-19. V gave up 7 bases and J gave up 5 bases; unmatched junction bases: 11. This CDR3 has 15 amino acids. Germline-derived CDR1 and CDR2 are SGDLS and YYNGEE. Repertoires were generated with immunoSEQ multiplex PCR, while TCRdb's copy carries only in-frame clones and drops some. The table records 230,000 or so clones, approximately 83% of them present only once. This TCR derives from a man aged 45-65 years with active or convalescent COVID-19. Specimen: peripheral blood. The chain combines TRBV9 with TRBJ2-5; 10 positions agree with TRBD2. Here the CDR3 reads CASGKRGGTGETQYF. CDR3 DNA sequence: TGTGCCAGCGGGAAGCGGGGGGGCACTGGGGAGACCCAGTACTTC.